A selection of T cell receptor beta chains follows, all from one sample in a study of graft-versus-host responses after intestinal transplantation. The assay was immunoSEQ multiplex PCR, and TCRdb's table has in-frame clones only and misses some. The data hold tens of thousands of clones, with around 93% observed a single time. Their antigens are not known. The specimen comprised unstimulated CD8+ T cells sorted from spleen or lymph node cells, sampled before transplant. These receptors all come from a human donor who was the organ donor for an intestinal transplant. Both conserved end residues are part of each CDR3. D genes are given only for firm matches. Size is stated for part of the rows, as once, few or many counts, or as a class when the clone is expanded.

V gene,D gene,clone size,J gene,CDR3 protein,CDR3 DNA
TRBV7-9,NA,NA,TRBJ2-3,CASSQGRRTDTQYF,TGTGCCAGCAGCCAGGGGCGCCGCACAGATACGCAGTATTTT
TRBV13,NA,NA,TRBJ1-1,CASSFAQANTEAFF,TGTGCCAGCAGCTTCGCACAGGCGAACACTGAAGCTTTCTTT
TRBV29-1,TRBD2,NA,TRBJ2-7,CSAGTSGSWSYEQYF,TGCAGCGCCGGGACTAGCGGGAGCTGGAGCTACGAGCAGTACTTC
TRBV27,NA,NA,TRBJ2-3,CASSPGTDTDTQYF,TGTGCCAGCAGTCCCGGGACGGACACAGATACGCAGTATTTT
TRBV6-4,TRBD2,NA,TRBJ2-3,CASSDRGGTDTQYF,TGTGCCAGCAGTGACCGGGGGGGCACAGATACGCAGTATTTT
TRBV6-5,NA,NA,TRBJ2-1,CASSSSGTPIYNEQFF,TGTGCCAGCAGTTCGTCCGGGACCCCGATTTACAATGAGCAGTTCTTC
TRBV5-4,NA,NA,TRBJ1-2,CASSLEVPNYGYTF,TGTGCCAGCAGCTTGGAGGTGCCTAACTATGGCTACACCTTC
TRBV14,TRBD2,NA,TRBJ2-3,CASSQVDGRAPRTDTQYF,TGTGCCAGCAGCCAAGTAGACGGGAGGGCCCCCCGCACAGATACGCAGTATTTT
TRBV4-1,NA,NA,TRBJ2-3,CASSQGDSTDTQYF,TGCGCCAGCAGCCAAGGGGACAGCACAGATACGCAGTATTTT
TRBV9,TRBD1,NA,TRBJ1-3,CASSVTGASGNTIYF,TGTGCCAGCAGCGTGACAGGGGCCTCTGGAAACACCATATATTTT
TRBV10-3,TRBD2,NA,TRBJ2-1,CAISGSSGGLYNEQFF,TGTGCCATCAGTGGAAGTAGCGGGGGCCTATACAATGAGCAGTTCTTC
TRBV15,TRBD2,NA,TRBJ2-5,CATSGWTSARQETQYF,TGTGCCACCAGCGGGTGGACTAGCGCTCGCCAAGAGACCCAGTACTTC
TRBV6-5,TRBD2,NA,TRBJ2-3,CASSPSGGDRYF,TGTGCCAGCAGCCCAAGCGGGGGGGATAGATATTTT
TRBV6-5,NA,NA,TRBJ1-1,CASSDFPGEAFF,TGTGCCAGCAGTGACTTCCCGGGGGAAGCTTTCTTT
TRBV4-1,NA,NA,TRBJ2-2,CASSQEGDPGWGGKLFF,TGCGCCAGCAGCCAAGAGGGTGACCCTGGGTGGGGCGGTAAGCTGTTTTTT
TRBV5-1,TRBD2,NA,TRBJ2-7,CASSSAPASGNSYEQYF,TGCGCCAGCAGCTCCGCCCCGGCTAGCGGGAACTCCTACGAGCAGTACTTC
TRBV4-2,TRBD2,NA,TRBJ2-3,CASSQDLVIAGSTDTQYF,TGTGCCAGCAGCCAAGATCTGGTAATAGCGGGAAGCACAGATACGCAGTATTTT
TRBV13,TRBD1,NA,TRBJ1-1,CASSLGGTGNTEAFF,TGTGCCAGCAGCTTAGGCGGGACAGGGAACACTGAAGCTTTCTTT
TRBV29-1,NA,NA,TRBJ1-2,CSVAGDNYGYTF,TGCAGCGTTGCAGGGGATAACTATGGCTACACCTTC
TRBV28,NA,NA,TRBJ2-3,CASRLRGTSDTDTQYF,TGTGCCAGCAGGCTTCGAGGGACATCAGACACAGATACGCAGTATTTT
TRBV6-5,NA,NA,TRBJ1-5,CASSYEGRSSNQPQHF,TGTGCCAGCAGTTACGAAGGACGGAGTAGCAATCAGCCCCAGCATTTT
TRBV11-3,NA,NA,TRBJ2-7,CASSLGLAYEQYF,TGTGCCAGCAGCTTAGGTCTAGCCTACGAGCAGTACTTC
TRBV29-1,NA,once,TRBJ2-1,CSVEGGGFGAYNEQFF,TGCAGCGTTGAAGGTGGTGGGTTTGGGGCATACAATGAGCAGTTCTTC
TRBV5-1,NA,NA,TRBJ1-2,CASSSALDLGYTF,TGCGCCAGCAGCTCTGCGTTAGATCTTGGCTACACCTTC
TRBV27,TRBD1,once,TRBJ1-3,CASSLSGTGAGNTIYF,TGTGCCAGCAGTTTATCGGGTACAGGGGCTGGAAACACCATATATTTT
TRBV12-5,NA,NA,TRBJ2-3,CASGLADSSDTQYF,TGTGCTAGTGGTTTGGCAGACAGCTCAGATACGCAGTATTTT
TRBV7-9,NA,NA,TRBJ2-7,CASIYSGEGNIYEQYF,TGTGCCAGCATCTACTCCGGAGAGGGTAATATCTACGAGCAGTACTTC
TRBV30,TRBD1,NA,TRBJ1-5,CATQGQGSNQPQHF,TGTGCCACCCAAGGACAGGGGAGCAATCAGCCCCAGCATTTT
TRBV29-1,NA,NA,TRBJ2-3,CSGSAGEADTQYF,TGCAGCGGTTCGGCAGGGGAGGCAGATACGCAGTATTTT
TRBV7-9,TRBD1,NA,TRBJ2-3,CASSLDLLGQGLTDTQYF,TGTGCCAGCAGCTTAGACCTGCTCGGACAGGGGCTCACAGATACGCAGTATTTT
TRBV11-2,NA,NA,TRBJ1-1,CASSLLGTEAFF,TGTGCCAGCAGCTTACTCGGAACTGAAGCTTTCTTT
TRBV4-1,NA,NA,TRBJ2-2,CASSQRTAPKLGPGELFF,TGCGCCAGCAGCCAACGGACAGCCCCTAAGCTTGGCCCCGGGGAGCTGTTTTTT
TRBV4-1,NA,NA,TRBJ2-2,CASSQARASPNTGELFF,TGCGCCAGCAGCCAAGCTAGGGCCAGCCCGAACACCGGGGAGCTGTTTTTT
TRBV7-9,TRBD1,NA,TRBJ1-2,CASSSSGQGRGIDGYTF,TGTGCCAGCAGCTCGTCGGGACAGGGGAGGGGGATCGATGGCTACACCTTC
TRBV28,NA,NA,TRBJ2-5,CASSPRMGSQFQETQYF,TGTGCCAGCAGCCCACGGATGGGGAGCCAGTTTCAAGAGACCCAGTACTTC
TRBV6-1,NA,few,TRBJ1-2,CASSEAYHGAGDYGYTF,TGTGCCAGCAGTGAAGCGTATCACGGGGCGGGGGATTATGGCTACACCTTC
TRBV6-1,NA,NA,TRBJ1-2,CASSEALNYGYTF,TGTGCCAGCAGTGAAGCGTTGAACTACGGCTACACCTTC
TRBV27,TRBD1,NA,TRBJ1-2,CASSFSGLGTGVHGYTF,TGTGCCAGCAGTTTCTCCGGTTTGGGGACAGGGGTACATGGCTACACCTTC
TRBV19,NA,once,TRBJ2-7,CASSTGGYEQYF,TGTGCCAGTAGTACCGGGGGCTACGAGCAGTACTTC
TRBV2,NA,NA,TRBJ2-1,CASSGRPDEQFF,TGTGCCAGCAGTGGGCGCCCGGATGAGCAGTTCTTC
TRBV14,NA,NA,TRBJ2-1,CASSQGLPEPEQFF,TGTGCCAGCAGCCAAGGACTACCGGAACCGGAGCAGTTCTTC
TRBV2,NA,NA,TRBJ1-1,CASTLGWTEAFF,TGTGCCAGCACTTTAGGTTGGACTGAAGCTTTCTTT
TRBV5-1,NA,NA,TRBJ2-5,CASSPSHRAGETQYF,TGCGCCAGCAGCCCCTCCCACAGGGCTGGAGAGACCCAGTACTTC
TRBV11-3,NA,NA,TRBJ2-1,CASSYVYNEQFF,TGTGCCAGCAGCTACGTATACAATGAGCAGTTCTTC
TRBV7-6,NA,NA,TRBJ2-1,CASSLVARKYNEQFF,TGTGCCAGCAGCTTAGTAGCGCGGAAATACAATGAGCAGTTCTTC
TRBV7-9,NA,NA,TRBJ1-5,CASSSDIRNQPQHF,TGTGCCAGCAGCTCGGACATTCGGAATCAGCCCCAGCATTTT
TRBV19,NA,NA,TRBJ1-2,CASSIGLNYGYTF,TGTGCCAGTAGTATTGGCCTAAACTATGGCTACACCTTC
TRBV5-4,TRBD1,few,TRBJ2-7,CASSPGTGGSYEQYF,TGTGCCAGCAGCCCTGGGACAGGGGGCTCCTACGAGCAGTACTTC
TRBV5-4,TRBD1,few,TRBJ2-7,CASSWGQSEQYF,TGTGCCAGCAGCTGGGGACAGTCCGAGCAGTACTTC
TRBV7-9,TRBD1,NA,TRBJ2-7,CASSIGPGQTLYEQYF,TGTGCCAGCAGCATAGGGCCGGGACAGACCCTCTACGAGCAGTACTTC
TRBV5-1,NA,NA,TRBJ1-1,CASSLGRGANTEAFF,TGCGCCAGCAGCTTGGGGCGGGGGGCGAACACTGAAGCTTTCTTT
TRBV5-4,TRBD1,NA,TRBJ1-2,CASSPDRGYGYTF,TGTGCCAGCAGCCCGGACAGGGGCTATGGCTACACCTTC
TRBV5-6,NA,NA,TRBJ1-4,CASSLASGGKLFF,TGTGCCAGCAGCTTGGCGTCGGGGGGAAAACTGTTTTTT
TRBV13,TRBD1,NA,TRBJ1-3,CASSPLGQGVGNTIYF,TGTGCCAGCAGCCCTCTTGGACAGGGGGTCGGAAACACCATATATTTT
TRBV5-6,TRBD2,NA,TRBJ2-1,CASSLATGGFYNEQFF,TGTGCCAGCAGCTTGGCAACGGGAGGGTTCTACAATGAGCAGTTCTTC
TRBV19,TRBD2,NA,TRBJ2-1,CASSMLAGIYNEQFF,TGTGCCAGTAGTATGCTAGCGGGGATTTACAATGAGCAGTTCTTC
TRBV6-1,NA,NA,TRBJ2-7,CASSEAMKTETYEQYF,TGTGCCAGCAGTGAAGCGATGAAGACAGAAACCTACGAGCAGTACTTC
TRBV7-8,NA,NA,TRBJ1-2,CASSFWAGNGDGYTF,TGTGCCAGCAGCTTCTGGGCAGGGAACGGAGACGGCTACACCTTC
TRBV4-1,NA,NA,TRBJ1-1,CASSQDREDSYTEAFF,TGCGCCAGCAGCCAAGATCGTGAAGATTCCTACACTGAAGCTTTCTTT
TRBV27,NA,NA,TRBJ1-2,CASSDSISNGYTF,TGTGCCAGCAGTGACAGTATCTCGAATGGCTACACCTTC